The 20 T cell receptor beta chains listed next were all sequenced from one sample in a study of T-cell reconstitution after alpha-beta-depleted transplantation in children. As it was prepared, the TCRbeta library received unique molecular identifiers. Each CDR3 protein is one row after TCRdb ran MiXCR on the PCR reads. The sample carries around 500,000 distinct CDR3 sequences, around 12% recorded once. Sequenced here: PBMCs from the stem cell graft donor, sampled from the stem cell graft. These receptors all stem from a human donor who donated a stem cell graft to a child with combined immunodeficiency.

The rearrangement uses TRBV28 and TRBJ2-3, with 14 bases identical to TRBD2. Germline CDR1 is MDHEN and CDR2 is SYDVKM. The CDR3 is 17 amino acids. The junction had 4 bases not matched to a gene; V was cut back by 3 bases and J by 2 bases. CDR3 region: CASSFGLAGGYTDTQYF. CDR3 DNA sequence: TGTGCCAGCAGTTTCGGACTAGCGGGGGGTTACACAGATACGCAGTATTTT.

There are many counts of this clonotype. The CDR3 is CAISSGLGRDNEQFF. CDR3 sequence (DNA): TGTGCCATCAGTTCGGGACTAGGCAGGGACAATGAGCAGTTCTTC. The gene calls are TRBV10-3 and TRBJ2-1; 8 bases agree with TRBD2. Trimming at V came to 5 bases and at J to 5 bases, leaving 8 bases not matched to a gene. Germline loops: CDR1 ENHRY, CDR2 SYGVKD. This CDR3 comprises 15 residues.

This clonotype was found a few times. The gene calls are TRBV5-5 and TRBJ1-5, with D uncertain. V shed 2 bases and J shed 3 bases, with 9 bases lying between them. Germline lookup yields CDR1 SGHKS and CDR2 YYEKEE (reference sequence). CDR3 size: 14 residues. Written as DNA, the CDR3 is TGTGCCAGCAGCTTCTCGCAGGCCAATCAGCCCCAGCATTTT. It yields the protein CASSFSQANQPQHF.

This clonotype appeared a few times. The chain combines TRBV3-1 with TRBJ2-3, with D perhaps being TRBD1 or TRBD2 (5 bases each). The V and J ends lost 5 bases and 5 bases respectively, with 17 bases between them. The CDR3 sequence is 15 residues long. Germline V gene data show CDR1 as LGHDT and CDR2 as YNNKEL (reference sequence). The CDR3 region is CASSSGTLQGDTQYF. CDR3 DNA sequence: TGTGCCAGCAGCTCCGGGACGTTGCAGGGAGATACGCAGTATTTT.

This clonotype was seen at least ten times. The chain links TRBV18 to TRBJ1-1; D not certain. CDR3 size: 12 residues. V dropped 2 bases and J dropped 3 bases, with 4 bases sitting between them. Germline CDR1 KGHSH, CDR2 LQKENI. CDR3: CASSPGDTEAFF. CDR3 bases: TGTGCCAGCTCACCAGGGGACACTGAAGCTTTCTTT.

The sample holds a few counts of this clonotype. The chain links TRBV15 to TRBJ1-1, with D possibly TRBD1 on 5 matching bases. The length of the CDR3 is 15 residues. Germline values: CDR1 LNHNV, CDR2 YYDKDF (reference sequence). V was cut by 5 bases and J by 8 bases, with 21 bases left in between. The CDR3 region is CATSPPSGAIGEAFF. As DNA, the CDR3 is TGTGCCACCAGCCCACCGAGCGGGGCCATCGGAGAAGCTTTCTTT.

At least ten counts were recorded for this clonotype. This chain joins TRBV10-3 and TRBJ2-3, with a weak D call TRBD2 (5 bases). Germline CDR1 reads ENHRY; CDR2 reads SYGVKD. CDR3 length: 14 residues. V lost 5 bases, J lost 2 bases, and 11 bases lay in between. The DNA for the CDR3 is TGTGCCATCAGTTGGGAGTCCGACACAGATACGCAGTATTTT. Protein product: CAISWESDTDTQYF.

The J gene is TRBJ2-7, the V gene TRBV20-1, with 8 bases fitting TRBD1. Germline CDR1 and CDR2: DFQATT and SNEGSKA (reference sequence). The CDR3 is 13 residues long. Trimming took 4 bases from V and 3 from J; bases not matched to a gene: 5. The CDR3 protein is CSATKDRDYEQYF. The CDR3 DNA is TGCAGTGCTACCAAGGACAGGGACTACGAGCAGTACTTC.

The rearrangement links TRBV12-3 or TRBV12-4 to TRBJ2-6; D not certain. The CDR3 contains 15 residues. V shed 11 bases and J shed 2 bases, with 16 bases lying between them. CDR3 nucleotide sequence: TGTGCCTCAAGAGCCCACGTTCCTGGGGCCAACGTCCTGACTTTC. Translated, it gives CASRAHVPGANVLTF.

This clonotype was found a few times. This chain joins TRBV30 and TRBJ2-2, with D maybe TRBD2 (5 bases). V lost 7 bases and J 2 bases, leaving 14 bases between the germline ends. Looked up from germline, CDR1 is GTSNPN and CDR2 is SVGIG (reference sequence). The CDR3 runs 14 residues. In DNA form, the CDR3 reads TGTGCCTTTCTCGGACTGATTAACACCGGGGAGCTGTTTTTT. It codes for CAFLGLINTGELFF.

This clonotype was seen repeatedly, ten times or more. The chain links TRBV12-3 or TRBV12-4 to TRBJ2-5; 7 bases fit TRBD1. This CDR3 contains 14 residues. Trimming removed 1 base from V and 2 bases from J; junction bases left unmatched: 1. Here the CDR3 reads CASSLGGQQETQYF. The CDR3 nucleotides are TGTGCCAGCAGTTTAGGGGGACAGCAAGAGACCCAGTACTTC.

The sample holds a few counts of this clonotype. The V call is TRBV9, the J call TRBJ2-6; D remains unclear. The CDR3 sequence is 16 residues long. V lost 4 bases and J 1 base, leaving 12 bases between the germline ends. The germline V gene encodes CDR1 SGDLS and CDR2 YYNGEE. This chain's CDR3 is CASSSQKASGANVLTF. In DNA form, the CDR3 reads TGTGCCAGCAGCTCCCAAAAGGCGTCTGGGGCCAACGTCCTGACTTTC.

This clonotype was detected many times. The CDR3 DNA follows: TGTGCCTGGTGGAACAGGGCCCGCACCGGGGAGCTGTTTTTT. The encoded protein is CAWWNRARTGELFF. The chain couples TRBV30 to TRBJ2-2, with D tentatively TRBD1 (6 bases). Trimming left V 5 bases short and J 4 bases short, with 14 bases between. Germline CDR1 is GTSNPN and CDR2 is SVGIG (reference sequence). This CDR3 spans 14 amino acids.

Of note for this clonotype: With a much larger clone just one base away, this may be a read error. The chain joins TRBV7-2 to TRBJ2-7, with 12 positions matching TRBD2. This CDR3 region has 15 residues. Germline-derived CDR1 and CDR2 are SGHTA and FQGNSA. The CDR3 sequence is CASSLSSGGAYGQYF. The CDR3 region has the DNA TGTGCCAGCAGCTTATCTAGCGGGGGGGCCTACGGGCAGTACTTC.

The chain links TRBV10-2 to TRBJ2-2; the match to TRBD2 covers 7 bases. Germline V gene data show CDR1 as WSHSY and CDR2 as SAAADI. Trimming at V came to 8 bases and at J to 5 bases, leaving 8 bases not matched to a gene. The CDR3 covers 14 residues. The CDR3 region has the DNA TGCGCCAGCGCCTGGGCGGGAGAAACCGGGGAGCTGTTTTTT. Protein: CASAWAGETGELFF.

The CDR3 reads CASGTEGTGLAFF. For the CDR3, the DNA is TGTGCTAGTGGGACTGAGGGAACAGGGTTAGCTTTCTTT. The chain is built from TRBV12-5 and TRBJ1-1; D is perhaps TRBD1 (6 bases). Trimming cost V 6 bases and J 10 bases, with 18 bases left between them. The CDR3 sequence is 13 residues long. Germline loops: CDR1 LGHNT, CDR2 FRNRAP. Based on the CDR3 plus reference TRBV12-5 and TRBJ1-1, the full variable domain is DARVTQTPRHKVTEMGQEVTMRCQPILGHNTVFWYRQTMMQGLELLAYFRNRAPLDDSGMPKDRFSAEMPDATLATLKIQPSEPRDSAVYFCASGTEGTGLAFFGQGTRLTVV.

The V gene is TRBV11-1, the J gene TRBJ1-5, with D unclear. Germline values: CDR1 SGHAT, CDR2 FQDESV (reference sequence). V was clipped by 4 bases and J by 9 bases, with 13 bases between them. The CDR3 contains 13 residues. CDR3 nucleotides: TGTGCCAGCAGCTCCCAGAACGAGGGGCCCCAGCATTTT. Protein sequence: CASSSQNEGPQHF.

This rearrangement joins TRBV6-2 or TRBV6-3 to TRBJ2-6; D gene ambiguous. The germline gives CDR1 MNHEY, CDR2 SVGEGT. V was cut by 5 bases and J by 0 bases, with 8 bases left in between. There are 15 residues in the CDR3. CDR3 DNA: TGTGCCAGCAGTAGACCCGGCTCTGGGGCCAACGTCCTGACTTTC. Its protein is CASSRPGSGANVLTF.

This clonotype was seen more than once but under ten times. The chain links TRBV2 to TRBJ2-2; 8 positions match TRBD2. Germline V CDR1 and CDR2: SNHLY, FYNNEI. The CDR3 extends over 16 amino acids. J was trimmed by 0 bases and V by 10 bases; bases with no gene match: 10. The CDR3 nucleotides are TGTGCCACCGAAGATTTAGCGGGGACGAACACCGGGGAGCTGTTTTTT. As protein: CATEDLAGTNTGELFF.

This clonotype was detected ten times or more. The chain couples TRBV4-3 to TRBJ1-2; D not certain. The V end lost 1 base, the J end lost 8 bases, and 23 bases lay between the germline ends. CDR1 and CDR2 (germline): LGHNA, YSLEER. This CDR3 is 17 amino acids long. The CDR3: CASSQGGRSEYRRGYTF. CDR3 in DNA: TGCGCCAGCAGCCAAGGAGGTCGATCGGAGTACCGGCGCGGCTACACCTTC.